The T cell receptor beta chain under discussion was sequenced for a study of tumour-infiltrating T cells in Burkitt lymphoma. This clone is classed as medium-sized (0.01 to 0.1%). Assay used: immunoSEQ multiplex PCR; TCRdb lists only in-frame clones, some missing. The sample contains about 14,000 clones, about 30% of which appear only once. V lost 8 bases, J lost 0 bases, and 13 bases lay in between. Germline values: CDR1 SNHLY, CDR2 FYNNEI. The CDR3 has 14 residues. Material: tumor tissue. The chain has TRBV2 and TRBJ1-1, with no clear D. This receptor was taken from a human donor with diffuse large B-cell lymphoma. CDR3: CASVKEFVNTEAFF. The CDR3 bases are TGTGCCAGCGTGAAGGAGTTCGTGAACACTGAAGCTTTCTTT.